These T cell receptor beta chains were read from a single sample in a study of blood T cell repertoires in COVID-19. Clones were read by immunoSEQ multiplex PCR, and TCRdb kept only the in-frame ones, dropping some. Of roughly 300,000 clones listed, 65% to 90% were seen once; the top ten hold 7.2%. Sequenced material: peripheral blood. The origin of the receptors is a human donor in a cohort sampled during active COVID-19. Each CDR3 is given with its conserved first and last residue. The D gene is left open where the match is weak. Some rows have no size entry. The others give once, few or many, or a class for an expanded clone.

j_call clone_size d_call v_call cdr3_nt cdr3_aa
TRBJ1-1 few - TRBV4-1 TGCGCCAGCAGCCAAGGAGGAGGGAGAAAAGCTTTCTTT CASSQGGGRKAFF
TRBJ1-1 - - TRBV5-6 TGTGCCAGCAGCTTGAGGCTTGGGGCCGGGAACACTGAAGCTTTCTTT CASSLRLGAGNTEAFF
TRBJ2-5 - TRBD2 TRBV3-1/TRBV3-2 TGTGCCAGCAGCCCCCCCGGACTAGCGGGGGGGCTGGAGACCCAGTACTTC CASSPPGLAGGLETQYF
TRBJ1-1 few - TRBV6-5 TGTGCCAGCACTCAAGGGGGTACTGAAGCTTTCTTT CASTQGGTEAFF
TRBJ2-5 - TRBD1 TRBV7-3 TGTGCCAGCAGCTTAGGTTGGGGTGGGCAGGGGGCAGGAGAGACCCAGTACTTC CASSLGWGGQGAGETQYF
TRBJ1-1 - TRBD1 TRBV6-5 TGTGCCAGCAGATCAGGGGGTAACACTGAAGCTTTCTTT CASRSGGNTEAFF
TRBJ1-5 - - TRBV30 TGTGCCTGGAATCCACCGGGCAATCAGCCCCAGCATTTT CAWNPPGNQPQHF
TRBJ2-3 - TRBD2 TRBV6-1 TGTGCCAGCAGTGAAGTTAGGGGACTAGCGGGGGGGCGTGGCACAGATACGCAGTATTTT CASSEVRGLAGGRGTDTQYF
TRBJ1-2 - - TRBV30 TGTGCCTGGAGTGAGACAGTGAACTATGGCTACACCTTC CAWSETVNYGYTF
TRBJ2-7 few TRBD2 TRBV4-2 TGTGCCAGCAGCCAAGGCCCGGGCAGCGGGGGGCCCTCCTACGAGCAGTACTTC CASSQGPGSGGPSYEQYF
TRBJ1-2 - TRBD1 TRBV6-5 TGTGCCAGCAGTAACCCGGGACAGGGATCGAATGGCTACACCTTC CASSNPGQGSNGYTF
TRBJ2-7 once - TRBV5-1 TGCGCCAGCAGCTTGTACCCGGGAAACTACGAGCAGTACTTC CASSLYPGNYEQYF
TRBJ2-1 once TRBD1 TRBV15 TGTGCCACCAGCAGAGATATCAGGGGGAGCTCCTACAATGAGCAGTTCTTC CATSRDIRGSSYNEQFF
TRBJ2-4 - TRBD2 TRBV12-5 TGTGCTAGTGGTTTTATCGGACTAGCGGGGGTCGAGGGCAAAAACATTCAGTACTTC CASGFIGLAGVEGKNIQYF
TRBJ1-2 - TRBD1 TRBV6-5 TGTGCCAGCTGGGGGACAGAATTCTATGGCTACACCTTC CASWGTEFYGYTF
TRBJ1-1 - - TRBV5-1 TGCGCCAGCAGGTCGGACCTTCAGGGGAACACTGAAGCTTTCTTT CASRSDLQGNTEAFF
TRBJ1-6 - - TRBV6-1 TGTGCCAGCAGTGAAGCACCCCAGAATTCACCCCTCCACTTT CASSEAPQNSPLHF
TRBJ1-3 - - TRBV7-9 TGTGCCAGCAGCTTACAGGGGCCCTCTGGAAACACCATATATTTT CASSLQGPSGNTIYF
TRBJ1-1 - - TRBV24-1 TGTGCCACCAGGGACAGTACACCTAACACTGAAGCTTTCTTT CATRDSTPNTEAFF
TRBJ1-3 - - TRBV9 TGTGCCAGCAGCCCGCAAGGGGACAGAAACACCATATATTTT CASSPQGDRNTIYF
TRBJ2-7 - TRBD2 TRBV7-6 TGTGCCAGCGGCCCAGCGGGGCCCTCCTCCTACGAGCAGTACTTC CASGPAGPSSYEQYF
TRBJ2-7 once - TRBV7-9 TGTGCCAGCAGCTTAGCGTACAGGGAGCAGTACTTC CASSLAYREQYF
TRBJ1-5 - - TRBV2 TGTGCCAGCAGTGGGGGAGGGCGGGAGCCCCAGCATTTT CASSGGGREPQHF
TRBJ2-1 once TRBD2 TRBV5-1 TGCGCCAGCAGCATGGCTAGCGGTGGGAATGAGCAGTTCTTC CASSMASGGNEQFF
TRBJ1-5 - - TRBV12-5 TGTGCTAGTCGATTAGGGCAGGGGTATAGCAATCAGCCCCAGCATTTT CASRLGQGYSNQPQHF
TRBJ2-2 - TRBD1 TRBV27 TGTGCCAGCAACGAGGGACAGGGGACCACCGGGGAGCTGTTTTTT CASNEGQGTTGELFF
TRBJ2-7 many - TRBV18 TGTGCCAGCTCACCAAATGCAGATTCCTACGAGCAGTACTTC CASSPNADSYEQYF
TRBJ2-5 - - TRBV18 TGTGCCAGCTCACCACCAACGACCCGCGGGGAGACCCAGTACTTC CASSPPTTRGETQYF
TRBJ1-5 - - TRBV9 TGTGCCAGCCGCCGGTGCAATCAGCCCCAGCATTTT CASRRCNQPQHF
TRBJ2-7 - TRBD1 TRBV7-6 TGTGCCAGCAGCCCGAGCCTCCGGCAGGGGGCTAGCGAGCAGTACTTC CASSPSLRQGASEQYF
TRBJ2-4 - TRBD1 TRBV3-1/TRBV3-2 TGTGCCAGCAGCAAAAGGGACAGGGATGGCAAAAACATTCAGTACTTC CASSKRDRDGKNIQYF
TRBJ2-4 - TRBD1 TRBV7-9 TGTGCCAGCAGCTTATGGGACAGCAAAAACATTCAGTACTTC CASSLWDSKNIQYF
TRBJ1-5 - - TRBV5-4 TGTGCCAGCAGCTTGGCCGGAGTGAATCAGCCCCAGCATTTT CASSLAGVNQPQHF
TRBJ2-1 - - TRBV11-3 TGTGCCAGCAGCACCTACCCCAATGAGCAGTTCTTC CASSTYPNEQFF
TRBJ2-2 - - TRBV6-5 TGTGCCAGCAGTTACTCGGACAGCACCGGGGAGCTGTTTTTT CASSYSDSTGELFF
TRBJ1-3 once TRBD1 TRBV30 TGTGCCTGGAGTAGGGACAGGGGAAACACCATATATTTT CAWSRDRGNTIYF
TRBJ2-7 - TRBD1 TRBV3-1/TRBV3-2 TGTGCCAGCAGCCTACGACAGGGTTCCTACGAGCAGTACTTC CASSLRQGSYEQYF
TRBJ1-3 once - TRBV5-1 TGCGCCACCTCGGGGGGCTCTGGAAACACCATATATTTT CATSGGSGNTIYF
TRBJ2-5 - - TRBV6-5 TGTGCCAGCAGTTACTCCGCGACGGGGGTGGAGACCCAGTACTTC CASSYSATGVETQYF
TRBJ2-7 - - TRBV7-9 TGTGCCAGCAGCTTAGACCCCCGGGGGACCAACACAGAGCAGTACTTC CASSLDPRGTNTEQYF
TRBJ1-2 - - TRBV6-1 TGTGCCAGCAGTGAAGATTGGGTGGGAGGTGGCTACACCTTC CASSEDWVGGGYTF
TRBJ1-3 - TRBD1 TRBV15 TGTGCCACCAGCAGCACAGGGGCTGATGAGAATTTT CATSSTGADENF
TRBJ1-6 few - TRBV12-3/TRBV12-4 TGTGCCAGCAGTCAGACTACAGGGCGGGTCCTCCACTTT CASSQTTGRVLHF
TRBJ2-7 - - TRBV18 TGTGCCAGCTCACCGGGCAACTACGAGCAGTACTTC CASSPGNYEQYF
TRBJ1-1 - TRBD1 TRBV6-5 TGTGCCAGCAGACTCGACAGGGGGCATAACACTGAAGCTTTCTTT CASRLDRGHNTEAFF
TRBJ1-1 - - TRBV20-1 TGCAGTGCTAGTCGTCAGATGGTTGTCACTGAAGCTTTCTTT CSASRQMVVTEAFF
TRBJ2-3 - TRBD1 TRBV19 TGTGCCAGTAGCCAGGACAGGGGCACAGATACGCAGTATTTT CASSQDRGTDTQYF
TRBJ1-2 - - TRBV5-1 TGCGCCAGCGAGGTCCAGGGTGGTGGCTACACCTTC CASEVQGGGYTF